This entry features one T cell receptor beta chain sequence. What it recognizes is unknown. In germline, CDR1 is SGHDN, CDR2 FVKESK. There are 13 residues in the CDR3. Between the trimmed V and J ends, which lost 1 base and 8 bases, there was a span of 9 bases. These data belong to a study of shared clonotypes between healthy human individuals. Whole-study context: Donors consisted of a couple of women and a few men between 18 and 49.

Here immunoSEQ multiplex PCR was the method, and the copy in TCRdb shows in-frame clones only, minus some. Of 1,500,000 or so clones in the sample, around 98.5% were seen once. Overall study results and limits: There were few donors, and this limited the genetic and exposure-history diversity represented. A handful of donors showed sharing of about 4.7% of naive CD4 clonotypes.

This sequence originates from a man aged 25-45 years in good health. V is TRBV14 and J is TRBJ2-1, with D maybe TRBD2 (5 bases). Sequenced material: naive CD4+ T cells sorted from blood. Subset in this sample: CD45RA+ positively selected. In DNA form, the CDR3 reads TGTGCCAGCAGCCAAGTATGGCGGGATGAGCAGTTCTTC. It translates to CASSQVWRDEQFF. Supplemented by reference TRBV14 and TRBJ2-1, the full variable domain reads EAGVTQFPSHSVIEKGQTVTLRCDPISGHDNLYWYRRVMGKEIKFLLHFVKESKQDESGMPNNRFLAERTGGTYSTLKVQPAELEDSGVYFCASSQVWRDEQFFGPGTRLTVL.